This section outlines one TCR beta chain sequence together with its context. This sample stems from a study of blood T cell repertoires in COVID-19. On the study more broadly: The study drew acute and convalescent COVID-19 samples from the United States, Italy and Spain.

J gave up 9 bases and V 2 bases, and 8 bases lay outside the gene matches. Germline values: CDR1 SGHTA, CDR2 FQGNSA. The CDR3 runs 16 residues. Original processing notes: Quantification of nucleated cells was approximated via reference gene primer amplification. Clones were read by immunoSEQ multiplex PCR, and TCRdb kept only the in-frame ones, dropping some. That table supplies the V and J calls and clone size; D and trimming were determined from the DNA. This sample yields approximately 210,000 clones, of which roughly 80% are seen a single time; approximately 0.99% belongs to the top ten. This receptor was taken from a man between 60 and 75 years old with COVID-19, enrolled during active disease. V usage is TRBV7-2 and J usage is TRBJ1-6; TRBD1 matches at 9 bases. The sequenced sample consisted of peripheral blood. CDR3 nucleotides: TGTGCCAGCAGCTTACCATCGGGACAGGGAGTTTCACCCCTCCACTTT. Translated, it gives CASSLPSGQGVSPLHF.